Presented here are 14 T cell receptor beta chains from one specimen sequenced in a study of technical replicates of blood from a few donors. The assay was immunoSEQ multiplex PCR, and TCRdb's table has in-frame clones only and misses some. The sample yields roughly 50,000 clones, around 93% seen once. The sequenced sample consisted of PBMCs. The origin of the receptors is a human donor in good health. Some clones in this sample may be carry-over from other donors' samples.

The CDR3 bases are TGTGCCACCAGCAGGGCAGGGATGCTCCAAGAGACCCAGTACTTC. Protein: CATSRAGMLQETQYF. This chain connects TRBV15 to TRBJ2-5; D perhaps matches TRBD1 (5 bases). Per germline, CDR1 LNHNV and CDR2 YYDKDF (reference sequence). The CDR3 runs 15 residues. With 3 bases removed from V and 1 base from J, the gap between germline ends came to 12 bases.

The chain has TRBV9 and TRBJ2-5; the D gene is possibly TRBD1 (5 bases). From germline, CDR1 is SGDLS and CDR2 YYNGEE. CDR3 size: 15 residues. The V end lost 4 bases, the J end lost 4 bases, and 17 bases lay between the germline ends. The CDR3: CASSPPGRMGETQYF. Here the CDR3 DNA reads TGTGCCAGCAGCCCTCCAGGGCGTATGGGAGAGACCCAGTACTTC.

The chain employs TRBV20-1 and TRBJ1-4; D is ambiguous. Germline-derived CDR1 and CDR2 are DFQATT and SNEGSKA (reference sequence). The V end lost 6 bases, the J end lost 7 bases, and 9 bases lay between the germline ends. CDR3 length: 11 residues. The CDR3 loop is CSAEGAEKLFF. CDR3 DNA sequence: TGCAGTGCCGAGGGTGCTGAAAAACTGTTTTTT.

This clone was detected only once. The chain carries TRBV7-9 and TRBJ2-7; 10 bases line up with TRBD2. The CDR3 covers 14 residues. Germline V gene data show CDR1 as SEHNR and CDR2 as FQNEAQ (reference sequence). V shed 3 bases and J 5 bases; nucleotides not matched to a gene: 4. In nucleotides, the CDR3 is TGTGCCAGCAGCTTCGAAGCGGGAGGGGACGAGCAGTACTTC. It encodes CASSFEAGGDEQYF.

The gene calls are TRBV6-5 and TRBJ2-2; 11 nucleotides line up with TRBD2. The CDR3 runs to 15 residues. J lost 6 bases, V lost 6 bases, and 6 bases had no gene match. CDR1 and CDR2 from the germline V gene are MNHEY and SVGAGI. CDR3 loop: CASRISGRAPGELFF. CDR3 nucleotide sequence: TGTGCCAGCAGGATTAGCGGGAGGGCCCCCGGGGAGCTGTTTTTT.

This chain connects TRBV7-6 to TRBJ2-1; D is possibly TRBD1 (5 bases). Germline V gene sequence: CDR1 SGHVS, CDR2 FNYEAQ. Trimming stripped 2 bases from V and 6 bases from J, with 5 bases between. CDR3 length equals 12 residues. CDR3 residues: CASSLQGNEQFF. The CDR3 DNA is TGTGCCAGCAGCTTACAGGGCAATGAGCAGTTCTTC.

The rearrangement uses TRBV2 and TRBJ2-7, with 12 bases identical to TRBD2. The CDR3 is made up of 17 amino acids. Germline V gene sequence: CDR1 SNHLY, CDR2 FYNNEI. V shed 6 bases and J 0 bases; nucleotides not matched to a gene: 9. The CDR3 DNA sequence: TGTGCCAGCAGACGACTAGCGGGGGCCGGGAGCTCCTACGAGCAGTACTTC. It encodes CASRRLAGAGSSYEQYF. The full variable domain, with the rest looked up from reference TRBV2 and TRBJ2-7, is EPEVTQTPSHQVTQMGQEVILRCVPISNHLYFYWYRQILGQKVEFLVSFYNNEISEKSEIFDDQFSVERPDGSNFTLKIRSTKLEDSAMYFCASRRLAGAGSSYEQYFGPGTRLTVT.

The rearrangement links TRBV5-1 to TRBJ2-5, with 8 bases aligning to TRBD2. The length of the CDR3 is 17 residues. The germline CDR1 and CDR2 sequences are SGHRS and YFSETQ. V dropped 0 bases and J dropped 2; count of bases not matched to a gene: 9. The CDR3 here is CASSLAVWRGVQETQYF. CDR3 DNA: TGCGCCAGCAGCTTGGCCGTCTGGCGGGGGGTTCAAGAGACCCAGTACTTC.

The chain combines TRBV7-2 with TRBJ2-3; no definite D call. Germline V gene data show CDR1 as SGHTA and CDR2 as FQGNSA. The CDR3 spans 16 residues. Trimming took 5 bases from V and 0 from J, leaving 15 bases between them. CDR3 coding DNA: TGTGCCAGCAGCCTCCTAAATACAGTTAGCACAGATACGCAGTATTTT. Residues: CASSLLNTVSTDTQYF.

This clone was counted a single time. The V gene is TRBV7-9, the J gene TRBJ2-3; TRBD2 agrees at 10 bases. The V gene's germline CDR1 is SEHNR and CDR2 FQNEAQ (reference sequence). V was clipped by 5 bases and J by 11 bases; unmatched bases: 19. This CDR3 region has 17 residues. This CDR3 reads CASSTRGLGAGGDQQYF. Written as DNA, the CDR3 is TGTGCCAGCAGCACCAGGGGACTAGGAGCGGGGGGGGATCAGCAGTATTTT.

The chain combines TRBV7-2 with TRBJ2-7, with D possibly TRBD2 on 5 matching bases. Germline V gives CDR1 SGHTA, CDR2 FQGNSA. Between the trimmed V and J ends, which lost 5 bases and 0 bases, there was a span of 11 bases. This CDR3 region has 14 residues. This chain's CDR3 is CASSPAGGSYEQYF. The CDR3 DNA reads TGTGCCAGCAGCCCGGCGGGCGGCTCCTACGAGCAGTACTTC.

This chain connects TRBV11-2 to TRBJ2-2, with 9 nucleotides matching TRBD2. This CDR3 is built from 15 residues. Germline V gene data show CDR1 as SGHAT and CDR2 as FQNNGV. The V and J ends lost 2 bases and 5 bases, in that order; junction bases with no gene match: 3. The CDR3 is CASSLLAGKTGELFF. Here the CDR3 DNA reads TGTGCCAGCAGCTTACTAGCGGGGAAAACCGGGGAGCTGTTTTTT.

The J gene is TRBJ2-7, the V gene TRBV6-1, with D perhaps matching TRBD2 (5 bases). V was cut by 1 base and J by 2 bases, with 6 bases left in between. The CDR3 contains 13 residues. Germline V gives CDR1 MNHNS, CDR2 SASEGT. CDR3 protein: CASSEGGTYEQYF. The CDR3 coding sequence is TGTGCCAGCAGTGAAGGAGGGACCTACGAGCAGTACTTC.

V and J are TRBV30 and TRBJ2-7; D gene ambiguous. The CDR3 totals 12 residues. The ends were cut back, 2 bases at V and 3 bases at J, with 8 bases in the middle. Germline V gene lookup returns CDR1 GTSNPN and CDR2 SVGIG (reference sequence). The CDR3, as DNA: TGTGCCTGGAGTTACAGATTCTACGAGCAGTACTTC. It specifies CAWSYRFYEQYF.